The T cell receptor beta chain under discussion was sequenced for a study of T cells in Graves' hyperthyroidism and ophthalmopathy. The CDR3 totals 12 residues. Trimming removed 0 bases at V and 7 bases at J, with 10 bases between. CDR1 and CDR2 (germline): DFQATT, SNEGSKA (reference sequence). The hyperthyroidism was newly diagnosed and had lasted under 2 months; the patients were aged 18 to 65. Orbital computed tomography, thyroid ultrasound, serum thyroxine and TRAb, and clinical symptoms together informed the diagnoses. Progressors' blood was drawn at hyperthyroidism diagnosis, before ophthalmopathy symptoms. This clonotype was seen ten or more times. The investigators amplified TCR beta CDR3 regions from RNA transcripts. The TCR CDR3 was amplified in a first-round RT-PCR using the HTBI primer set. TCRdb processed the multiplex PCR reads anew with MiXCR; each CDR3 protein has one entry. This sample has about 300,000 distinct CDR3 sequences; about 25% occur once, and the top ten carry approximately 30%.

The sequence was collected from a man between 35 and 55 years old with Graves' hyperthyroidism that later progressed to Graves' ophthalmopathy. Material: blood. This chain connects TRBV20-1 to TRBJ2-7; maybe TRBD2 (5 bases). This CDR3 is CSARDRGFEQYF. As DNA, the CDR3 is TGCAGTGCTAGAGATAGAGGGTTTGAGCAGTACTTC.